This TCR beta chain emerged from a study of blood T cell repertoires in COVID-19. The germline gives CDR1 MDHEN, CDR2 SYDVKM. The CDR3 runs to 13 residues. V was shortened by 4 bases and J by 2 bases, with 8 bases between the two germline ends. As handled by the study authors: Estimated nucleated cell counts came from reference gene primer amplification. Assay: immunoSEQ multiplex PCR; the TCRdb copy retains only in-frame clones and omits some. V, J and clone size were drawn from that table, and D and trimming were deduced from the DNA. Altogether about 370,000 clones are present, around 89% being singletons, with the ten largest covering 6.5% to 7%.

The rearrangement joins TRBV28 to TRBJ1-2, with D possibly TRBD1 on 5 matching bases. The sequence came from a man younger than 35 with active or convalescent COVID-19. The material sequenced was peripheral blood. Here the CDR3 DNA reads TGTGCCAGCAGTTCGGACAAAAACTATGGCTACACCTTC. It is translated as CASSSDKNYGYTF.